This T cell receptor beta chain was sequenced in a study of regulatory T cells in long-lasting Graves disease. The wider study: Recently diagnosed Graves' patients had received antithyroid drugs for under 3 months.

This clonotype was found many times. Time point: newly diagnosed GD, antithyroid drugs for less than 3 months. Generation of the TCR library employed RNA extracted from PBMCs. An endocrinology department in Xi'an, China, supplied the patients. The CDR3 totals 14 residues. CDR1 and CDR2 (germline): SGHAT, FQNNGV. The V gene lost 3 bases and the J gene lost 3 bases, with 12 bases spanning the gap. Through Arm-PCR of CDR3 regions and iRepertoire HTBI primers, TCR beta libraries were built. TCRdb itself ran the multiplex PCR reads through MiXCR, one entry per CDR3 protein. The profile shows a few hundred thousand distinct CDR3 sequences, approximately 12% of them singletons. The same data also contributed to another study, on T cells in Graves' hyperthyroidism and ophthalmopathy.

The input for sequencing was peripheral blood mononuclear cells (PBMCs), taken at new diagnosis, from a patient treated with antithyroid drugs. The source is a woman between 18 and 29 years old with Graves disease. This chain uses TRBV11-2 with TRBJ2-7; D may correspond to TRBD1 or TRBD2 (5 bases each). The CDR3 DNA follows: TGTGCCAGCAGCTTGGACCGGGACCGCTACGAGCAGTACTTC. This translates into CASSLDRDRYEQYF.